This TCR beta chain is from a study of cytotoxic CD8 clonotypes in ibrutinib-treated CLL. A single count supports this clone. V was cut by 3 bases and J by 2 bases, with 11 bases left in between. The CDR3 is made up of 14 amino acids. The germline gives CDR1 MNHEY, CDR2 SMNVEV (reference sequence). Only in-frame clones appear in the TCRdb table, and some are missing; sequencing was by immunoSEQ multiplex PCR. The sample carries 65,000 to 90,000 clones, over 80% recorded once. The sample in question was PBMCs, obtained after 24 months of ibrutinib treatment. The clonotype originates from a human donor with chronic lymphocytic leukemia. The chain combines TRBV27 with TRBJ2-7, with TRBD1 as a possible D gene (6 bases). CDR3 region: CASSLTGLPYEQYF. In nucleotides, the CDR3 is TGTGCCAGCAGTTTGACAGGCCTCCCCTACGAGCAGTACTTC.